The 14 T cell receptor beta chains presented below share a single source sample, sequenced in a study of early T cells in non-severe SARS-CoV-2 infection. TCRdb fed the 5' RACE reads into MiXCR, producing one record per CDR3 protein. The sample lists about 44,000 distinct CDR3 sequences, 23% occurring once. The starting material was whole blood, obtained at baseline. Receptors were obtained from an adult who was a healthcare worker with PCR-confirmed SARS-CoV-2 infection or an uninfected control (not recorded which).

This rearrangement joins TRBV6-6 to TRBJ2-3, with TRBD1 as a possible D gene (6 bases). Trimming removed 6 bases from V and 5 bases from J, with 12 bases in between. CDR1 is MNHNY and CDR2 is SVGAGI in the germline V gene (reference sequence). CDR3 length: 13 residues. The CDR3 spells CASRPQGKDTQYF. CDR3 bases: TGTGCCAGCAGGCCCCAGGGGAAAGATACGCAGTATTTT.

As to this clonotype: A read error may produce the germline difference seen at one junction end. V usage is TRBV29-1 and J usage is TRBJ2-1; 12 bases map to TRBD1. Germline lookup yields CDR1 SQVTM and CDR2 ANQGSEA. The CDR3 spans 14 residues. The CDR3 spells CSVVGTGGYNDQFF. CDR3 coding DNA: TGCAGCGTTGTAGGGACAGGGGGCTACAATGACCAGTTCTTC.

This clonotype was counted only a few times. The DNA of the CDR3 is TGTGCCAGCAGCTTGGCCGGGGCCTATAATTCACCCCTCCACTTT. This encodes CASSLAGAYNSPLHF. V gene TRBV11-2 combines with J gene TRBJ1-6; D is unclear. CDR3 length equals 15 residues. V was clipped by 3 bases and J by 2 bases, with 8 bases between them. Germline V lookup: CDR1 SGHAT, CDR2 FQNNGV. The full variable domain, completed using reference TRBV11-2 and TRBJ1-6, is EAGVAQSPRYKIIEKRQSVAFWCNPISGHATLYWYQQILGQGPKLLIQFQNNGVVDDSQLPKDRFSAERLKGVDSTLKIQPAKLEDSAVYLCASSLAGAYNSPLHFGNGTRLTVT.

The J gene is TRBJ1-2, the V gene TRBV12-3 or TRBV12-4; no reliable D call. The CDR3 sequence is 14 residues long. Trimming took off 3 bases at V and 8 bases at J, with 16 bases between the two ends. The CDR3 DNA is TGTGCCAGCAGTTTCACCTCCTCCCTGGACGGCTACACCTTC. Encoded protein: CASSFTSSLDGYTF.

This clonotype was counted between two and nine times. This sequence joins TRBV11-3 and TRBJ2-4; 7 bases are a match to TRBD1. This CDR3 region has 14 residues. V shed 5 bases and J 8 bases; nucleotides not matched to a gene: 9. Germline CDR1 SGHNT, CDR2 YENEEA. CDR3 sequence: CASSRGQIPDIQYF. In DNA form, the CDR3 reads TGTGCCAGCAGCCGGGGACAGATCCCAGACATTCAGTACTTC.

This clonotype was counted between two and nine times. DNA for the CDR3: TGTGCCAGCAGCCCCCCAGGACTCTTCGGGGAGCTGTTTTTT. Amino acid sequence: CASSPPGLFGELFF. The chain combines TRBV7-3 with TRBJ2-2, with a weak D call TRBD2 (5 bases). The CDR3 length is 14 residues. From germline, CDR1 is SGHTA and CDR2 FQGTGA. With 5 bases removed from V and 7 bases from J, the gap between germline ends came to 14 bases.

This clonotype was seen only a few times. CDR3 sequence reads: CASSSQGNTEAFF. In nucleotides, the CDR3 is TGTGCCAGCAGCTCCCAGGGGAACACTGAAGCTTTCTTT. V and J are TRBV7-9 and TRBJ1-1, with D possibly matching TRBD1 (5 bases). Trimming left V 4 bases short and J 1 base short, with 7 bases between. Germline V gene lookup returns CDR1 SEHNR and CDR2 FQNEAQ (reference sequence). The CDR3 is 13 amino acids.

This clonotype has a count of ten or more. The chain recombines TRBV4-1 with TRBJ1-2; 7 bases are shared with TRBD1. The CDR3 length is 13 residues. Germline assignment: CDR1 MGHRA and CDR2 YSYEKL. V lost 1 base, J lost 8 bases, and 4 bases stayed unmatched. DNA for the CDR3: TGCGCCAGCAGCCAAGTCTACAGGGGAGGCTACACCTTC. Translated, it gives CASSQVYRGGYTF.

This clonotype has a handful of counts. The rearrangement links TRBV5-1 to TRBJ2-2, with D unresolved. V lost 1 base and J 8 bases, leaving 9 bases between the germline ends. CDR3 length: 13 residues. In germline, CDR1 is SGHRS, CDR2 YFSETQ. Written as DNA, the CDR3 is TGCGCCAGCAGCTTGCCCGGGCCGGGGGAGCTGTTTTTT. Translated, it gives CASSLPGPGELFF.

The rearrangement links TRBV6-5 to TRBJ2-3; 10 nucleotides line up with TRBD1. The CDR3 extends over 16 amino acids. Trimming took 6 bases from V and 3 from J; bases not matched to a gene: 9. Germline CDR1 MNHEY, CDR2 SVGAGI. CDR3 DNA sequence: TGTGCCAGCAGACCCGCGGGACAGGGGATGACAGATACGCAGTATTTT. Protein sequence: CASRPAGQGMTDTQYF.

This clonotype has more than one count but fewer than ten. The rearrangement joins TRBV20-1 to TRBJ1-1; D is unclear. Trimming stripped 4 bases from V and 0 bases from J, with 9 bases between. Germline V gives CDR1 DFQATT, CDR2 SNEGSKA (reference sequence). The CDR3 covers 13 residues. The chain's CDR3 is CSATPTMNTEAFF. The CDR3 coding sequence is TGCAGTGCTACCCCCACAATGAACACTGAAGCTTTCTTT.

This chain connects TRBV4-1 to TRBJ1-1, with D perhaps TRBD1 (5 bases). Germline-derived CDR1 and CDR2 are MGHRA and YSYEKL. V dropped 0 bases and J dropped 4 bases, with 18 bases sitting between them. This CDR3 has 17 amino acids. The CDR3 reads CASSQERVGRKGTEAFF. Written as DNA, the CDR3 is TGCGCCAGCAGCCAAGAAAGGGTGGGGCGTAAGGGCACTGAAGCTTTCTTT.

This chain uses TRBV5-1 with TRBJ1-2; unclear D gene. Trimming removed 4 bases at V and 0 bases at J, with 10 bases between. The CDR3 is 14 residues long. Germline values: CDR1 SGHRS, CDR2 YFSETQ. The CDR3 bases are TGCGCCAGCAGCCTCCTGGGGACTAACTATGGCTACACCTTC. Translated: CASSLLGTNYGYTF. The variable domain in full, completed from reference TRBV5-1 and TRBJ1-2, reads KAGVTQTPRYLIKTRGQQVTLSCSPISGHRSVSWYQQTPGQGLQFLFEYFSETQRNKGNFPGRFSGRQFSNSRSEMNVSTLELGDSALYLCASSLLGTNYGYTFGSGTRLTVV.

V and J are TRBV29-1 and TRBJ1-2; perhaps TRBD1 as D (6 bases). Deletions cut 4 bases from V and 4 bases from J, with 7 bases between. The CDR3 has 11 residues. In germline, CDR1 is SQVTM, CDR2 ANQGSEA. The CDR3 loop reads CSVGDTYGYTF. The CDR3 region has the DNA TGCAGCGTTGGGGACACCTATGGCTACACCTTC.